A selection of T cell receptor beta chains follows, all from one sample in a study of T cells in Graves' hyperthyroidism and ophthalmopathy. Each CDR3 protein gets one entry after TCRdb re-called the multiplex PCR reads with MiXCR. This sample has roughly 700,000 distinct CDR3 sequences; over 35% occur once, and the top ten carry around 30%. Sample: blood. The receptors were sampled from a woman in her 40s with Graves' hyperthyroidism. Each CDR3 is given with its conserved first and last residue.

CASSHSQKGGELFF 14 TRBJ2-2 TRBV4-1
CATAQGANTGELFF 14 TRBJ2-2 TRBV2
CASSRTALRTFF 12 TRBJ1-1 TRBV3-1
CASSYSPGEHTEAFF 15 TRBJ1-1 TRBV6-5
CASRSQGLTQETQHF 15 TRBJ1-5 TRBV7-2
CSATLPTGGNQPQHF 15 TRBJ1-5 TRBV20-1
CSAYDQRGGANVLTF 15 TRBJ2-6 TRBV20-1
CASSVTDRGSAEAFF 15 TRBJ1-1 TRBV9
CASSLQEGATEAFF 14 TRBJ1-1 TRBV7-9
CASMGSGGQETQYF 14 TRBJ2-5 TRBV2
CASSPDRGAQGNTIYF 16 TRBJ1-3 TRBV7-2
CASSQDLRVSYEQYF 15 TRBJ2-7 TRBV7-2
CASSMGSDPNYEQYF 15 TRBJ2-7 TRBV19
CASESYLGQGASFYGYTF 18 TRBJ1-2 TRBV12-3/TRBV12-4
CSVDRGVDEQFF 12 - TRBV29-1
CASSLRTSGSSEYF 14 TRBJ2-7 TRBV28
CASSLSGGAFGYGYTF 16 TRBJ1-2 TRBV27
CASSFFGANVLTF 13 TRBJ2-6 TRBV7-3
CASSPPFSSGNTIYF 15 TRBJ1-3 TRBV12-3/TRBV12-4
CSAKTGSYEQYF 12 TRBJ2-7 TRBV20-1
CATSRDQLAGGDTQYF 16 TRBJ2-3 TRBV15
CASSNRDSGYEQYF 14 TRBJ2-7 TRBV25-1
CSARVEGISGLGWTQYF 17 TRBJ2-5 TRBV20-1
CATSTTGNQETQYF 14 TRBJ2-5 TRBV15
CASSPSLSMNTEAFF 15 TRBJ1-1 TRBV10-2
CATTDIPSTNEKLFF 15 TRBJ1-4 TRBV19
CASSLLTGGLYEQYF 15 TRBJ2-7 TRBV2
CASSPGPYNEQFF 13 - TRBV7-3
CASRGIPSTGELFF 14 TRBJ2-2 TRBV5-1
CASRTGQGNDWGQPQHF 17 TRBJ1-5 TRBV6-1
CATSSSDVAYGYTF 14 TRBJ1-2 TRBV15
CASSTLRGPPYEQYF 15 TRBJ2-7 TRBV19
CSSTGTSGVEQYF 13 TRBJ2-7 TRBV29-1
CASSRETGGNQPQHF 15 TRBJ1-5 TRBV4-1
CASSRAGVVGEKLFF 15 TRBJ1-4 TRBV7-9
CASSPARGLPYEQYF 15 TRBJ2-7 TRBV6-1
CASTTGYSGNTIYF 14 TRBJ1-3 TRBV19
CASSGGRAYNEQFF 14 - TRBV7-9
CASSLWAGLANSYEQYF 17 TRBJ2-7 TRBV7-9
CASSLGGRRGSTYGYTF 17 TRBJ1-2 TRBV5-1
CASKPAHRLASSYEQYF 17 TRBJ2-7 TRBV7-9